Reported below is one T cell receptor (beta chain). Assay: immunoSEQ multiplex PCR; the TCRdb copy retains only in-frame clones and omits some. The sample yields fewer than 250,000 clones, 90% seen once. This sample was included in a study of blood T cell repertoires in COVID-19. Study overall: Donors in the United States, Italy and Spain gave samples during acute or convalescent COVID-19. PBMCs, B-cell-depleted T cells, or T cells were the source of the cDNA or gDNA that made up the material.

J lost 1 base, V lost 6 bases, and 5 bases had no gene match. The CDR3 is 15 residues long. Germline values: CDR1 ENHRY, CDR2 SYGVKD. The chain is built from TRBV10-3 and TRBJ2-1; the match to TRBD2 covers 8 bases. What was sequenced was PBMCs or T cells enriched from blood (not recorded which). This clonotype originated in a man aged 30 to 39 who had been exposed to COVID-19. CDR3 DNA sequence: TGTGCCATCAGCATTCCGGGGGGGTCCTACAATGAGCAGTTCTTC. This encodes CAISIPGGSYNEQFF.